This T cell receptor (beta chain) was observed in a study of Ad26.COV2.S vaccination and SARS-CoV-2 variants. Findings and limits, study-wide: Total T cell responses, in the TCR breadth and depth analyses, may have been underestimated.

As for this clone: Its antigen is still unknown.

Sample treatment: 19 received Ad26.COV2.S at low or high dose, single or two shots; several received placebo; per-sample allocation not given. Vaccine and placebo recipients were sampled on day 63 after the first injection. Profiled with immunoSEQ multiplex PCR; TCRdb holds only in-frame clones, not every one. The sample carries about 680,000 clones, 70% to 90% recorded once. Germline V lookup: CDR1 MNHNS, CDR2 SASEGT. The CDR3 is 14 amino acids. Trimming stripped 2 bases from V and 13 bases from J, with 20 bases between. The receptor comes from a person aged 18-60 years who received the Ad26.COV2.S COVID-19 vaccine or a placebo. The input for sequencing was peripheral blood, taken in a trial of Ad26.COV2.S vaccine versus placebo. V gene TRBV6-1 combines with J gene TRBJ1-1, with D possibly being TRBD1 (5 bases). CDR3 sequence (DNA): TGTGCCAGCAGTGAATATTCCAGGGAACCTTTTGTTTTCTTT. As protein: CASSEYSREPFVFF.